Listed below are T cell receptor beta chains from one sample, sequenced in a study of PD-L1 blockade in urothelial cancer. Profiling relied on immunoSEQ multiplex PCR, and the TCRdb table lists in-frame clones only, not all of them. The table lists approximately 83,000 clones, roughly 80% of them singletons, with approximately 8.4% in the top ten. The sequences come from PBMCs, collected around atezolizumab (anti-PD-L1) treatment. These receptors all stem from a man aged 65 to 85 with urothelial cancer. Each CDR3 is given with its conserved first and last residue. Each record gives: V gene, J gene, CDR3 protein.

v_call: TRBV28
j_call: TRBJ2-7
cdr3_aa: CASRTSGVSYEQYF

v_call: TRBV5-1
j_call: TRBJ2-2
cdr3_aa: CASSDRTGSDTGELFF

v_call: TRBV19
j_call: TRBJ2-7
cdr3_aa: CASSMSGVSYEQYF

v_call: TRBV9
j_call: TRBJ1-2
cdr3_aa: CASSVDGQYYGYTF

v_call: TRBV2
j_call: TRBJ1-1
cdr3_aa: CASSENTDTEAFF

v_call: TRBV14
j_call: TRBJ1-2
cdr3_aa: CASSPAGGANYGYTF

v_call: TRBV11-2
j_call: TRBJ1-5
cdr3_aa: CASSLGGGEVGNQPQHF

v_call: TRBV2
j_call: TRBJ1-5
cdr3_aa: CASSEAAGALNQPQHF

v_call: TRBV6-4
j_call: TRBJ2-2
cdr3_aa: CASSDPKRRNTGELFF

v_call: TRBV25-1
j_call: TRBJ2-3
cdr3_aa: CASGGGPGQGAPDTQYF

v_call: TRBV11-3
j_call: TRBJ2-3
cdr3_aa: CASSTGTSGSGTDTQYF

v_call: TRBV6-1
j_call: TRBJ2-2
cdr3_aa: CASSETSARNTGELFF

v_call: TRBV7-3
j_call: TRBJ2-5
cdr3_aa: CASSRGGGRETQYF

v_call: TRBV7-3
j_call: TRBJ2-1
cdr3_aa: CASSLSGAAYNEQFF